This entry concerns a single TCR beta chain. The target of this receptor is not known. Within one base of it there is no much larger clone, and no base qualities were kept. This sample is part of a study of control samples from healthy donors and cancer patients (TCRdb year 2020). Preparation of the library involved the immunoSEQ multiplex PCR assay. TCRdb limited this immuneACCESS table to in-frame rearrangements with V and J called. A share of clones is missing; checked studies link under half to unresolved V genes, and the rest is unexplained. The sample table shows about 160,000 clones, and about 94% are seen once. 8.5% of the sample rests with the top ten. The clonotype comes from a woman aged 35 to 49 in good health. Input material: blood.

This receptor has the CDR3 CASSEIGPNYGYTF. The nucleotides read TGTGCCAGCAGTGAAATTGGGCCGAACTATGGCTACACCTTC. Rearrangement joined TRBV2 to TRBJ1-2; no D gene is confidently identified. The CDR3 contains 14 residues, cysteine and phenylalanine counted. Only the CDR3 DNA is retained, 42 bases long and in frame from the first base. V loses 2 bases of germline sequence and J loses 2 bases, and the interval between the two ends is 9 bases. CDR1 and CDR2, per the germline V gene, are SNHLY and FYNNEI.